This record concerns one T cell receptor (beta chain) sequence. Antigen specificity is unknown. PCR primers comprised 60 Vbeta and 13 Jbeta primers. Sequenced by immunoSEQ multiplex PCR; TCRdb stores in-frame clones only, minus some. The sample shows over 80,000 clones, less than 80% of them seen only once. These data are taken from a study of cytomegalovirus exposure and HLA in healthy donors. Healthy donors of bone marrow made up the group. The CDR3 totals 13 residues. Findings and caveats of the study: Later, an analysis showed that TCR beta chains associated with HLA were more clonally expanded than others that were equally common. It was reported that the classifier diagnosed cytomegalovirus status with high specificity and sensitivity in both the original and validation cohorts. TCR beta V- and J-gene trimming, according to a later analysis, was linked to a missense DCLRE1C variant.

The chain links TRBV21-1 to TRBJ1-1; TRBD1, the table's D call, was not compared with the DNA. TRBV21-1 is deemed a pseudogene. The sample consisted of PBMCs. The clonotype originates from a woman aged 35 to 49 in good health and CMV-seronegative. This CDR3 is CASMQGEDTEAFF. CDR3 sequence (DNA): TGTGCCAGCATGCAGGGGGAAGACACTGAAGCTTTCTTT.